Included here is one T cell receptor beta chain sequence, with context. The V gene end was trimmed by 9 bases and the J gene end by 5 bases; junction bases not matched to a gene: 8. In germline, CDR1 is LNHDA, CDR2 SQIVND (reference sequence). CDR3 length equals 14 residues. Sequencing was performed with immunoSEQ multiplex PCR; in TCRdb, only in-frame clones are kept and a portion is missing. The sample includes 95,000 to 150,000 clones, 85% to 95% seen only once; the top ten take 0.5% to 0.7%. This specimen comes from a study of control samples from healthy donors and cancer patients. The receptor was isolated from a man of 80 years or more with head and neck cancer. Specimen: PBMCs. The chain uses TRBV19 and TRBJ1-5, with 9 positions matching TRBD1. CDR3 region: CASSDRGRDQPQHF. Here the CDR3 DNA reads TGTGCCAGCTCGGACAGGGGCAGGGATCAGCCCCAGCATTTT.